Following are 18 T cell receptor beta chains from one sample sequenced in a study of blood T cell repertoires in COVID-19. Only in-frame clones appear in the TCRdb table, and some are missing; sequencing was by immunoSEQ multiplex PCR. Among fewer than 500,000 clones, around 91% were seen once, and the ten largest hold roughly 1.1%. Sequenced input: PBMCs or T cells enriched from blood (not recorded which). The receptors derive from a man aged 30 to 45 who had recovered from COVID-19.

V usage is TRBV25-1 and J usage is TRBJ1-2, with 11 bases matching TRBD1. V shed 6 bases and J 7 bases; nucleotides not matched to a gene: 4. Germline assignment: CDR1 MGHDK and CDR2 SYGVNS. The CDR3 has 13 amino acids. CDR3 amino acids: CASSAGQGGGYTF. For the CDR3, the DNA is TGTGCCAGCAGCGCGGGACAGGGGGGTGGCTACACCTTC.

V usage is TRBV5-1 and J usage is TRBJ2-1, with D uncertain. Germline V CDR1 and CDR2: SGHRS, YFSETQ. The ends were cut back, 0 bases at V and 0 bases at J, with 7 bases in the middle. This CDR3 comprises 15 residues. CDR3 amino acids: CASSLAVISYNEQFF. CDR3 DNA: TGCGCCAGCAGCTTGGCGGTCATCTCCTACAATGAGCAGTTCTTC.

V gene TRBV5-8 combines with J gene TRBJ1-5, with TRBD1 matching over 7 bases. CDR1 is SGHTS, CDR2 YDEGEE, per germline. Trimming took 6 bases from V and 1 from J; bases not matched to a gene: 13. The CDR3 extends over 17 amino acids. CDR3 protein: CASNRQGRRVSNQPQHF. Written as DNA, the CDR3 is TGTGCCAGCAACCGACAGGGAAGGAGGGTAAGCAATCAGCCCCAGCATTTT.

The chain combines TRBV28 with TRBJ2-7, with 8 bases identical to TRBD1. V shed 1 base and J 3 bases; nucleotides not matched to a gene: 5. This CDR3 is built from 15 residues. CDR1 is MDHEN and CDR2 is SYDVKM in the germline V gene. CDR3 nucleotides: TGTGCCAGCAGTTTATCCATCAGGGGGCACTACGAGCAGTACTTC. Translation gives CASSLSIRGHYEQYF.

This chain's CDR3 is CASSLGNSGNTGELFF. CDR3 DNA sequence: TGCGCCAGCAGTCTGGGAAATAGCGGGAACACCGGGGAGCTGTTTTTT. This sequence joins TRBV5-1 and TRBJ2-2; D might be TRBD2 (6 bases). Trimming removed 5 bases at V and 1 base at J, with 15 bases between. From germline, CDR1 is SGHRS and CDR2 YFSETQ. The CDR3 consists of 16 residues.

This rearrangement joins TRBV28 to TRBJ2-2; D ambiguous. CDR3 length: 12 residues. V lost 7 bases, J lost 6 bases, and 9 bases lay in between. CDR1 MDHEN and CDR2 SYDVKM come from the germline V gene. The CDR3 loop is CASTLPPGELFF. CDR3 sequence (DNA): TGTGCCAGCACCCTCCCCCCCGGGGAGCTGTTTTTT.

This clone has a handful of counts. V is TRBV19 and J is TRBJ2-1; D perhaps matches TRBD2 (5 bases). Germline V CDR1 and CDR2: LNHDA, SQIVND (reference sequence). V shed 7 bases and J shed 7 bases, with 17 bases lying between them. The CDR3 totals 14 residues. CDR3 loop: CASTLSPGWNEQFF. The CDR3 nucleotides are TGTGCCAGTACCCTCTCCCCGGGGTGGAATGAGCAGTTCTTC.

J is TRBJ2-1 and V is TRBV2; TRBD1 is a possible D gene (6 bases). From germline, CDR1 is SNHLY and CDR2 FYNNEI. The CDR3 has 14 residues. Trimming shortened V by 7 bases and J by 6 bases, and 16 bases separated the two germline ends. The CDR3 sequence is CASTSQGSSNEQFF. CDR3 sequence (DNA): TGTGCCAGCACGTCCCAGGGGTCGAGCAATGAGCAGTTCTTC. Full variable domain (missing parts from reference TRBV2 and TRBJ2-1): EPEVTQTPSHQVTQMGQEVILRCVPISNHLYFYWYRQILGQKVEFLVSFYNNEISEKSEIFDDQFSVERPDGSNFTLKIRSTKLEDSAMYFCASTSQGSSNEQFFGPGTRLTVL.

This rearrangement joins TRBV27 to TRBJ2-7, with a weak D call TRBD2 (5 bases). Germline V lookup: CDR1 MNHEY, CDR2 SMNVEV (reference sequence). Trimming cost V 9 bases and J 2 bases, with 14 bases left between them. This CDR3 spans 13 amino acids. The CDR3 nucleotides are TGTGCCAGTTCTTGGGGAGATACCTACGAGCAGTACTTC. As protein: CASSWGDTYEQYF.

The chain couples TRBV4-1 to TRBJ2-3, with TRBD2 identical over 9 bases. This CDR3 contains 15 residues. Germline CDR1 is MGHRA and CDR2 is YSYEKL. With 5 bases clipped from V and 4 bases from J, the junction kept 7 bases outside the gene matches. Here the CDR3 DNA reads TGCGCCAGCAGCGATCTTAGCGGGAGATCAGATACGCAGTATTTT. Encoded protein: CASSDLSGRSDTQYF.

J is TRBJ1-2 and V is TRBV28; 8 nucleotides align to TRBD1. Germline lookup yields CDR1 MDHEN and CDR2 SYDVKM. The length of the CDR3 is 15 residues. Trimming took 8 bases from V and 0 from J; bases not matched to a gene: 8. CDR3 region: CASRTGSLANYGYTF. For the CDR3, the DNA is TGTGCCAGCCGGACAGGGTCTTTAGCTAACTATGGCTACACCTTC.

V and J are TRBV24-1 and TRBJ1-5; D is ambiguous. Trimming pared 4 bases from V and 1 base from J, leaving 10 bases between. The CDR3 consists of 15 residues. From germline, CDR1 is KGHDR and CDR2 SFDVKD. The DNA of the CDR3 is TGTGCCACCAGTGAATCGGGTCCAAGCAATCAGCCCCAGCATTTT. Amino acid sequence: CATSESGPSNQPQHF.

This clone was recorded a few times. The gene calls are TRBV5-6 and TRBJ1-4; TRBD1 aligns across 9 bases. Germline assignment: CDR1 SGHDT and CDR2 YYEEEE. This CDR3 has 14 residues. Unmatched junction bases numbered 5, after V lost 4 bases and J lost 7 bases. The CDR3 region is CASSLDRGSEKLFF. CDR3 sequence (DNA): TGTGCCAGCAGCCTGGACAGGGGAAGTGAAAAACTGTTTTTT.

V gene TRBV9 combines with J gene TRBJ2-1; 12 nucleotides match TRBD2. The V gene end was trimmed by 0 bases and the J gene end by 2 bases; junction bases not matched to a gene: 6. From germline, CDR1 is SGDLS and CDR2 YYNGEE. CDR3 length: 18 amino acids. CDR3 protein: CASSVDTSGRWAYNEQFF. The DNA for the CDR3 is TGTGCCAGCAGCGTAGATACTAGCGGGAGGTGGGCCTACAATGAGCAGTTCTTC. The full variable domain, in which reference TRBV9 and TRBJ2-1 provide the parts outside the CDR3, is DSGVTQTPKHLITATGQRVTLRCSPRSGDLSVYWYQQSLDQGLQFLIQYYNGEERAKGNILERFSAQQFPDLHSELNLSSLELGDSALYFCASSVDTSGRWAYNEQFFGPGTRLTVL.

The CDR3 sequence is CASSSWTEETQYF. The DNA for the CDR3 is TGTGCCAGCAGTTCCTGGACTGAAGAGACCCAGTACTTC. The gene calls are TRBV28 and TRBJ2-5; tentative D call: TRBD2 (5 bases). CDR3 length: 13 residues. Germline V CDR1 and CDR2: MDHEN, SYDVKM. V lost 4 bases to trimming and J lost 3 bases, with 9 bases between them.

The CDR3 nucleotides read TGTGCCACCAGCGGGAACAGGGGGAACACTGAAGCTTTCTTT. This codes for CATSGNRGNTEAFF. The chain couples TRBV15 to TRBJ1-1; 7 positions match TRBD1. The CDR3 is made up of 14 amino acids. With V trimmed by 5 bases and J by 1 base, 4 bases remained unmatched. Germline-derived CDR1 and CDR2 are LNHNV and YYDKDF (reference sequence). Drawing the rest from reference TRBV15 and TRBJ1-1, the complete variable domain is DAMVIQNPRYQVTQFGKPVTLSCSQTLNHNVMYWYQQKSSQAPKLLFHYYDKDFNNEADTPDNFQSRRPNTSFCFLDIRSPGLGDTAMYLCATSGNRGNTEAFFGQGTRLTVV.

The gene calls are TRBV30 and TRBJ1-2; no reliable D call. The length of the CDR3 is 16 residues. The V gene lost 3 bases and the J gene lost 0 bases, with 17 bases spanning the gap. Germline CDR1 and CDR2: GTSNPN and SVGIG (reference sequence). CDR3 DNA sequence: TGTGCCTGGAGAAGTCCAGGACTGAGATCTAACTATGGCTACACCTTC. The encoded protein is CAWRSPGLRSNYGYTF.

This clone has more than one count but fewer than ten. This chain links TRBV5-1 with TRBJ2-5; a weak D match, TRBD1 (6 bases). Germline V CDR1 and CDR2: SGHRS, YFSETQ. This CDR3 has 12 residues. V was pared by 4 bases and J by 4 bases, with 8 bases between. The CDR3 is CASSPDRETQYF. CDR3 nucleotide sequence: TGCGCCAGCAGCCCGGACAGAGAGACCCAGTACTTC.